Sequencing of this TCR beta chain was carried out in a study of shared clonotypes between healthy human individuals. Study-wide points: Sampling included only blood; tissue repertoires likely differ.

TCRdb's copy holds only in-frame clones and misses some; the assay was immunoSEQ multiplex PCR. The table records under 2,500,000 clones, 95% of them present only once. The CDR3 covers 15 residues. V gave up 3 bases and J gave up 5 bases, with 13 bases separating them. Germline loops: CDR1 SGHVS, CDR2 FQNEAQ. Concerning this clone itself: No antigen is known for it.

The clonotype was recovered from a man younger than 30 in good health. The chain couples TRBV7-8 to TRBJ2-2; D ambiguous. The sequencing sample was made of naive CD4+ T cells sorted from blood. Subset described: CD45RA+ positively selected. CDR3 DNA sequence: TGTGCCAGCAGCTTCGGGTCACGCGCGACCGGGGAGCTGTTTTTT. Translating it yields CASSFGSRATGELFF.